These 11 T cell receptor beta chains were all obtained from the same sample, sequenced in a study of blood T cell repertoires in COVID-19. Profiled with immunoSEQ multiplex PCR; TCRdb holds only in-frame clones, not every one. The table includes approximately 180,000 clones, 70% to 90% detected once. The material sequenced was peripheral blood. The receptor source for this set is a human donor with active or convalescent COVID-19. The donor label of this sample is uncertain.

V gene TRBV11-2 combines with J gene TRBJ1-2, with a weak D call TRBD1 (5 bases). The CDR3 contains 13 residues. Germline CDR1 SGHAT, CDR2 FQNNGV. Trimming shortened V by 1 base and J by 8 bases, and 11 bases separated the two germline ends. CDR3 bases: TGTGCCAGCAGCTTAGGGGGCTATCTGGGCTACACCTTC. It translates to CASSLGGYLGYTF. Looking up the rest from reference TRBV11-2 and TRBJ1-2 gives the full variable domain: EAGVAQSPRYKIIEKRQSVAFWCNPISGHATLYWYQQILGQGPKLLIQFQNNGVVDDSQLPKDRFSAERLKGVDSTLKIQPAKLEDSAVYLCASSLGGYLGYTFGSGTRLTVV.

In this sample, this clone turned up once. The V gene is TRBV28, the J gene TRBJ2-7; D may be TRBD1 (6 bases). The CDR3 extends over 17 amino acids. Germline-derived CDR1 and CDR2 are MDHEN and SYDVKM. V was clipped by 1 base and J by 1 base, with 17 bases between them. CDR3 loop: CASSLFHMGQPSYEQYF. The CDR3, as DNA: TGTGCCAGCAGTTTATTTCATATGGGACAACCATCCTACGAGCAGTACTTC.

The rearrangement links TRBV7-2 to TRBJ2-7; D uncertain. Trimming took 1 base from V and 3 from J, leaving 13 bases between them. The CDR3 spans 15 residues. Germline V lookup: CDR1 SGHTA, CDR2 FQGNSA. CDR3: CASSLGPSKYYEQYF. Here the CDR3 DNA reads TGTGCCAGCAGCTTAGGCCCTAGTAAGTACTACGAGCAGTACTTC.

This chain connects TRBV11-2 to TRBJ2-3; perhaps TRBD1 as D (6 bases). Trimming removed 5 bases from V and 2 bases from J, with 20 bases in between. This CDR3 has 17 amino acids. Germline CDR1 is SGHAT and CDR2 is FQNNGV. The chain's CDR3 is CASSTLFEGELTDTQYF. The CDR3 DNA reads TGTGCCAGCAGCACTCTCTTTGAGGGGGAGCTCACAGATACGCAGTATTTT.

The chain uses TRBV19 and TRBJ2-1, with D possibly TRBD2 on 6 matching bases. The CDR3 is made up of 13 amino acids. The V end lost 5 bases, the J end lost 9 bases, and 14 bases lay between the germline ends. CDR1 LNHDA and CDR2 SQIVND come from the germline V gene (reference sequence). The CDR3 coding sequence is TGTGCCAGTAGTGTCTCCCGCGGGGCTGAGCAGTTCTTC. The encoded protein is CASSVSRGAEQFF.

This clone was seen a handful of times. The sample has other DNA sequences that encode this CDR3 too. This sequence joins TRBV6-5 and TRBJ2-1; maybe TRBD1 (6 bases). The CDR3 extends over 13 amino acids. V was trimmed by 0 bases and J by 7 bases, leaving 7 bases between them. CDR1 and CDR2 (germline): MNHEY, SVGAGI. The CDR3 here is CASSYSRGNEQFF. For the CDR3, the DNA is TGTGCCAGCAGTTACTCGAGGGGGAATGAGCAGTTCTTC.

This sequence joins TRBV19 and TRBJ2-2; D gene unclear. This CDR3 has 12 residues. The germline V and J ends were trimmed by 2 bases and 6 bases, with 4 bases remaining between them. The germline V gene encodes CDR1 LNHDA and CDR2 SQIVND (reference sequence). CDR3 region: CASSIYSGELFF. The CDR3 DNA sequence: TGTGCCAGTAGTATATATTCCGGGGAGCTGTTTTTT. Complete variable domain (other parts from reference TRBV19 and TRBJ2-2): DGGITQSPKYLFRKEGQNVTLSCEQNLNHDAMYWYRQDPGQGLRLIYYSQIVNDFQKGDIAEGYSVSREKKESFPLTVTSAQKNPTAFYLCASSIYSGELFFGEGSRLTVL.

The chain combines TRBV6-5 with TRBJ2-1; 10 bases fit TRBD2. The CDR3 contains 15 residues. J lost 10 bases, V lost 7 bases, and 13 bases had no gene match. The germline V gene encodes CDR1 MNHEY and CDR2 SVGAGI. This CDR3 is CASKSNSGGTREQFF. The CDR3 nucleotides are TGTGCCAGCAAGAGTAATAGCGGGGGGACCAGAGAGCAGTTCTTC.

This clone occurred once. This chain links TRBV7-9 with TRBJ1-1; 9 bases are shared with TRBD1. There are 13 residues in the CDR3. Trimming at V came to 6 bases and at J to 2 bases, leaving 1 base not matched to a gene. CDR1 and CDR2 (germline): SEHNR, FQNEAQ (reference sequence). CDR3 DNA: TGTGCCAGCAGGGGACAGGGTAACACTGAAGCTTTCTTT. This sequence encodes CASRGQGNTEAFF.

This clone was seen only a few times. The gene calls are TRBV2 and TRBJ2-2; weak D call: TRBD2 (7 bases). Trimming took 3 bases from V and 3 from J, leaving 11 bases between them. The V gene's germline CDR1 is SNHLY and CDR2 FYNNEI. The CDR3 totals 15 residues. The CDR3 loop is CASSDQGRDTGELFF. CDR3 coding DNA: TGTGCCAGCAGTGACCAGGGGAGGGACACCGGGGAGCTGTTTTTT.

The rearrangement joins TRBV3-1 (or the pseudogene TRBV3-2) to TRBJ2-7; 8 nucleotides line up with TRBD2. Germline CDR1 reads LGHDT; CDR2 reads YNNKEL (reference sequence). CDR3 length equals 14 residues. With V trimmed by 4 bases and J by 3 bases, 5 bases remained unmatched. The CDR3 DNA follows: TGTGCCAGCAGCCCGGGGGGGAGGGGCTACGAGCAGTACTTC. It specifies CASSPGGRGYEQYF.